This note documents a single T cell receptor beta chain sequence. Trimming took off 1 base at V and 6 bases at J, with 17 bases between the two ends. This CDR3 spans 16 amino acids. The V gene's germline CDR1 is LNHDA and CDR2 SQIVND (reference sequence). Generated by immunoSEQ multiplex PCR, the TCRdb table keeps only in-frame clones and is missing some. The sample has about 380,000 clones; around 96% are singletons. The data were taken from a study of shared clonotypes between healthy human individuals. This TCR derives from a man in his thirties or forties in good health. The sequenced sample consisted of memory CD8+ T cells sorted from blood. Subset defined: CD45RO+ cells pooled with CCR7-negative TemRA cells. V is TRBV19 and J is TRBJ2-3, with a possible D match to TRBD2 (6 bases). DNA of the CDR3: TGTGCCAGTAGTATAGCTCCGGGACTTGCACACGATACGCAGTATTTT. Amino acids: CASSIAPGLAHDTQYF. Full variable domain (remainder filled in from reference TRBV19 and TRBJ2-3): DGGITQSPKYLFRKEGQNVTLSCEQNLNHDAMYWYRQDPGQGLRLIYYSQIVNDFQKGDIAEGYSVSREKKESFPLTVTSAQKNPTAFYLCASSIAPGLAHDTQYFGPGTRLTVL.